This TCR beta chain was captured in a study of T cell responses to AZD1222 COVID-19 vaccine. Worth noting for this clone: The antigen remains undetermined.

Generated by immunoSEQ multiplex PCR, the TCRdb table keeps only in-frame clones and is missing some. The sample has approximately 94,000 clones; around nine tenths are singletons. Findings and caveats of the study: Elevations in Spike-specific TCR breadth and depth followed administration of two AZD1222 doses. Seropositive AZD1222 recipients at baseline numbered only five or six.

Here the sequenced sample was peripheral blood, taken on day 0 of AZD1222 vaccination. This TCR derives from an adult in good health.

This CDR3 is CASSEVGVGDTQYF. As DNA, the CDR3 is TGTGCCAGCAGTGAGGTCGGAGTTGGAGATACGCAGTATTTT. The chain joins TRBV6-1 to TRBJ2-3; D not certain. This CDR3 is built from 14 residues. Germline assignment: CDR1 MNHNS and CDR2 SASEGT. Trimming removed 3 bases at V and 5 bases at J, with 12 bases between.